Below, 32 T cell receptor beta chains from the same sample are listed, as sequenced in a study of blood T cell repertoires in COVID-19. The table came from immunoSEQ multiplex PCR; TCRdb's copy has only in-frame clones and leaves some out. The sample shows 350,000 to 450,000 clones, more than 85% of them seen only once. Sequencing input: peripheral blood. The receptors stem from a human donor in a cohort sampled during active COVID-19.

This clone was picked up a small number of times. This chain connects TRBV7-2 to TRBJ1-5, with 7 bases identical to TRBD1. CDR1 and CDR2 (germline): SGHTA, FQGNSA. This CDR3 is 14 amino acids long. Unmatched junction bases numbered 9, after V lost 3 bases and J lost 10 bases. In DNA form, the CDR3 reads TGTGCCAGCAGCTTGGGATCACAGGGGCGCCCCCAGCATTTT. It encodes CASSLGSQGRPQHF.

The chain links TRBV27 to TRBJ2-1; 14 bases line up with TRBD2. Germline V gene lookup returns CDR1 MNHEY and CDR2 SMNVEV (reference sequence). The J segment lost 6 bases and the V segment lost 2 bases, leaving 3 bases of the junction unmatched. CDR3 size: 16 residues. The CDR3 here is CASSLGLAGGANEQFF. CDR3 nucleotides: TGTGCCAGCAGTTTAGGACTAGCGGGAGGAGCCAATGAGCAGTTCTTC.

The table lists this clone with a count of one. V is TRBV18 and J is TRBJ1-2, with 8 positions matching TRBD1. The CDR3 contains 15 residues. Germline V gene data show CDR1 as KGHSH and CDR2 as LQKENI. V was clipped by 3 bases and J by 5 bases; unmatched bases: 8. CDR3 residues: CASSPQGAQEYGYTF. Written as DNA, the CDR3 is TGTGCCAGCTCACCGCAGGGGGCGCAGGAGTATGGCTACACCTTC.

The rearrangement uses TRBV15 and TRBJ2-1, with 12 bases aligning to TRBD2. The CDR3 runs to 16 residues. Germline lookup yields CDR1 LNHNV and CDR2 YYDKDF (reference sequence). Trimming took 3 bases from V and 10 from J; bases not matched to a gene: 10. The DNA of the CDR3 is TGTGCCACCAGCAGCGGACTAGCGGGACTGGGAATGGAGCAGTTCTTC. It translates to CATSSGLAGLGMEQFF.

The chain is built from TRBV7-2 and TRBJ2-5; 7 nucleotides match TRBD2. V lost 1 base, J lost 6 bases, and 8 bases stayed unmatched. The CDR3 covers 15 residues. Germline CDR1 is SGHTA and CDR2 is FQGNSA. The CDR3 sequence: CASSLDSPAGKTQYF. CDR3 nucleotide sequence: TGTGCCAGCAGCTTAGATTCCCCAGCGGGGAAGACCCAGTACTTC.

The rearrangement joins TRBV30 to TRBJ2-2; TRBD2 aligns across 8 bases. Trimming cost V 1 base and J 2 bases; bases outside gene matches: 6. Germline values: CDR1 GTSNPN, CDR2 SVGIG (reference sequence). The CDR3 sequence is 16 residues long. This CDR3 is CAWSAIAGINTGELFF. CDR3 sequence (DNA): TGTGCCTGGAGTGCAATAGCGGGGATAAACACCGGGGAGCTGTTTTTT.

V and J are TRBV4-1 and TRBJ2-5; possible D gene TRBD1, 5 bases. V gave up 4 bases and J gave up 2 bases, with 14 bases separating them. This CDR3 comprises 15 residues. Germline values: CDR1 MGHRA, CDR2 YSYEKL. CDR3 amino acids: CASSPLGDPQETQYF. DNA for the CDR3: TGCGCCAGCAGCCCCCTAGGGGATCCACAAGAGACCCAGTACTTC.

The chain links TRBV7-8 to TRBJ1-6; TRBD1 might be the D (6 bases). V was cut by 1 base and J by 6 bases, with 16 bases left in between. Germline V gene sequence: CDR1 SGHVS, CDR2 FQNEAQ. The CDR3 spans 17 residues. CDR3 sequence (DNA): TGTGCCAGCAGCTTAGGGTCGCGGGGGGCAAGTAATTCACCCCTCCACTTT. Its translation: CASSLGSRGASNSPLHF.

This clone was counted once. The chain recombines TRBV19 with TRBJ2-2; D not certain. Germline CDR1 and CDR2: LNHDA and SQIVND (reference sequence). Trimming removed 6 bases from V and 1 base from J, with 6 bases in between. This CDR3 spans 13 amino acids. The CDR3 sequence: CASSNRNTGELFF. The DNA for the CDR3 is TGTGCCAGTAGCAACAGGAACACCGGGGAGCTGTTTTTT.

This chain uses TRBV27 with TRBJ2-1; 10 nucleotides match TRBD2. V trimming: 7 bases; J trimming: 4 bases; junction bases outside the gene matches: 7. In germline, CDR1 is MNHEY, CDR2 SMNVEV (reference sequence). The CDR3 is made up of 15 amino acids. This chain's CDR3 is CASKASGSGYNEQFF. The CDR3 coding sequence is TGTGCCAGCAAAGCTAGCGGGAGCGGATACAATGAGCAGTTCTTC.

This clone was found once. The chain couples TRBV12-1 to TRBJ2-1; the tabulated D call, TRBD2, remains unverified against the DNA. TRBV12-1 is listed as a pseudogene. The CDR3 length is 22 residues. The CDR3 is CASSLRTSGGLHKKRSYNEQFF. DNA of the CDR3: TGTGCCAGCAGCCTACGGACTAGCGGGGGCCTTCACAAAAAAAGGTCCTACAATGAGCAGTTCTTC.

The chain carries TRBV28 and TRBJ2-3; tentative D call: TRBD1 (5 bases). This CDR3 contains 13 residues. V was pared by 5 bases and J by 5 bases, with 11 bases between. The germline V gene encodes CDR1 MDHEN and CDR2 SYDVKM. For the CDR3, the DNA is TGTGCCAGCAGTCCTCAGGGTATAGATACGCAGTATTTT. Encoded protein: CASSPQGIDTQYF. The entire variable domain, with the rest obtained from reference TRBV28 and TRBJ2-3, is as follows: DVKVTQSSRYLVKRTGEKVFLECVQDMDHENMFWYRQDPGLGLRLIYFSYDVKMKEKGDIPEGYSVSREKKERFSLILESASTNQTSMYLCASSPQGIDTQYFGPGTRLTVL.

The gene calls are TRBV5-1 and TRBJ2-5; 7 bases line up with TRBD1. Germline CDR1 reads SGHRS; CDR2 reads YFSETQ. This CDR3 region has 16 residues. V shed 2 bases, J shed 1 base, and the junction held 8 bases outside the gene matches. The CDR3 bases are TGCGCCAGCAGCTTTGAGGGACAGATGATCCAAGAGACCCAGTACTTC. Protein: CASSFEGQMIQETQYF. The full variable domain, rest sourced from reference TRBV5-1 and TRBJ2-5, is KAGVTQTPRYLIKTRGQQVTLSCSPISGHRSVSWYQQTPGQGLQFLFEYFSETQRNKGNFPGRFSGRQFSNSRSEMNVSTLELGDSALYLCASSFEGQMIQETQYFGPGTRLLVL.

The genes are TRBV6-6 and TRBJ1-4, with D maybe TRBD1 (5 bases). This CDR3 is built from 12 residues. The germline gives CDR1 MNHNY, CDR2 SVGAGI (reference sequence). Between the trimmed V and J ends, which lost 2 bases and 14 bases, there was a span of 12 bases. The CDR3 DNA reads as TGTGCCAGCAGTTACCCGGGACTGGGGCTGTTTTTT. This sequence encodes CASSYPGLGLFF.

The genes are TRBV4-2 and TRBJ2-3, with D perhaps matching TRBD2 (7 bases). CDR1 and CDR2 from the germline V gene are LGHNA and YNFKEQ. CDR3 length equals 17 residues. Trimming took off 4 bases at V and 0 bases at J, with 17 bases between the two ends. The CDR3 nucleotides read TGTGCCAGCAGCCGCAAAAGGGGGGGGTTAAGCACAGATACGCAGTATTTT. Amino acids: CASSRKRGGLSTDTQYF.

This sequence joins TRBV5-1 and TRBJ2-5, with 11 nucleotides matching TRBD2. The CDR3 is made up of 16 amino acids. The V segment lost 2 bases and the J segment 1 base; nucleotides outside the gene matches: 4. Per the germline V gene, CDR1 is SGHRS and CDR2 is YFSETQ. This CDR3 is CASSLLAGAAQETQYF. CDR3 bases: TGCGCCAGCAGCTTACTAGCGGGGGCGGCCCAAGAGACCCAGTACTTC.

J is TRBJ2-1 and V is TRBV7-3; TRBD2 agrees at 7 bases. V was pared by 2 bases and J by 9 bases, with 4 bases of the junction left unmatched. This CDR3 spans 13 amino acids. Germline values: CDR1 SGHTA, CDR2 FQGTGA. The CDR3: CASSLVTGGEQFF. The CDR3 DNA is TGTGCCAGCAGCTTAGTGACGGGGGGTGAGCAGTTCTTC.

The rearrangement links TRBV28 to TRBJ2-5, with 10 bases lining up with TRBD1. The CDR3 sequence is 17 residues long. Germline V gene lookup returns CDR1 MDHEN and CDR2 SYDVKM. V gave up 6 bases and J gave up 4 bases; unmatched junction bases: 14. The CDR3 spells CASSDRDRGDMGETQYF. The CDR3 nucleotides are TGTGCCAGCAGCGATCGGGACAGGGGCGATATGGGAGAGACCCAGTACTTC.

This clone was detected only once. The V and J genes are TRBV18 and TRBJ2-3; 10 bases fit TRBD2. Germline V CDR1 and CDR2: KGHSH, LQKENI. The CDR3 is 18 residues long. V trimming: 3 bases; J trimming: 2 bases; junction bases outside the gene matches: 11. CDR3 in amino acids: CASSPPPSSGSTTDTQYF. The CDR3 nucleotides are TGTGCCAGCTCACCCCCACCCTCTAGCGGGAGTACCACAGATACGCAGTATTTT.

In regard to this clone: Other DNA sequences from this sample encode an identical CDR3 as well. The chain combines TRBV5-5 with TRBJ1-5; D may be TRBD1 (6 bases). CDR1 and CDR2 from the germline V gene are SGHKS and YYEKEE (reference sequence). V was pared by 5 bases and J by 1 base, with 16 bases between. The CDR3 spans 16 residues. The CDR3 loop reads CASSLTGTLSNQPQHF. The DNA of the CDR3 is TGTGCCAGCAGTCTTACTGGGACACTCAGCAATCAGCCCCAGCATTTT.

The chain has TRBV5-8 and TRBJ2-7; TRBD2 aligns across 9 bases. The CDR3 consists of 17 residues. V shed 0 bases and J 2 bases; nucleotides not matched to a gene: 9. Germline V gene sequence: CDR1 SGHTS, CDR2 YDEGEE. CDR3 nucleotides: TGTGCCAGCAGCTTGGCTCGCGGACTAGCGTCTGCCTACGAGCAGTACTTC. This translates into CASSLARGLASAYEQYF.

The chain couples TRBV14 to TRBJ2-1, with D tentatively TRBD2 (6 bases). CDR3 size: 14 residues. Germline CDR1 SGHDN, CDR2 FVKESK. The V end was cut by 1 base, the J end by 9 bases, with 13 bases between. The CDR3 sequence is CASSQGPLASEQFF. CDR3 coding DNA: TGTGCCAGCAGCCAAGGCCCCCTAGCGAGTGAGCAGTTCTTC. The full variable domain, completed using reference TRBV14 and TRBJ2-1, is EAGVTQFPSHSVIEKGQTVTLRCDPISGHDNLYWYRRVMGKEIKFLLHFVKESKQDESGMPNNRFLAERTGGTYSTLKVQPAELEDSGVYFCASSQGPLASEQFFGPGTRLTVL.

The V gene is TRBV27, the J gene TRBJ1-3, with a weak D call TRBD1 (6 bases). The ends were cut back, 5 bases at V and 0 bases at J, with 14 bases in the middle. From germline, CDR1 is MNHEY and CDR2 SMNVEV (reference sequence). This CDR3 is 16 amino acids long. The DNA of the CDR3 is TGTGCCAGCAGTACGGGACATGGACGCTCTGGAAACACCATATATTTT. Its translation: CASSTGHGRSGNTIYF.

The chain is built from TRBV15 and TRBJ2-6, with D perhaps TRBD2 (5 bases). This CDR3 comprises 17 residues. V was shortened by 0 bases and J by 2 bases, with 11 bases between the two germline ends. Germline lookup yields CDR1 LNHNV and CDR2 YYDKDF (reference sequence). The DNA for the CDR3 is TGTGCCACCAGCAGAGATAATATCGGGGCTGGGGCCAACGTCCTGACTTTC. Translated, it gives CATSRDNIGAGANVLTF.

This rearrangement joins TRBV5-6 to TRBJ1-1, with TRBD1 matching 10 bases. The CDR3 covers 15 residues. Germline CDR1 and CDR2: SGHDT and YYEEEE. J gave up 3 bases and V 0 bases, and 2 bases lay outside the gene matches. The CDR3 DNA is TGTGCCAGCAGCTTGGTGGACAGGGGGGACACTGAAGCTTTCTTT. Translation gives CASSLVDRGDTEAFF.

V gene TRBV4-1 combines with J gene TRBJ2-3, with D perhaps matching TRBD2 (7 bases). This CDR3 spans 18 amino acids. V lost 2 bases and J lost 0, with 18 bases in between. Germline V gene sequence: CDR1 MGHRA, CDR2 YSYEKL. Written as DNA, the CDR3 is TGCGCCAGCAGCCAACAAGGGGGGGGCTATTCTAGCACAGATACGCAGTATTTT. Translating gives CASSQQGGGYSSTDTQYF.

This chain links TRBV29-1 with TRBJ1-2; tentatively, D is TRBD1 (6 bases). V was trimmed by 7 bases and J by 1 base, leaving 16 bases between them. The germline V gene encodes CDR1 SQVTM and CDR2 ANQGSEA. The CDR3 has 14 amino acids. CDR3 in amino acids: CSAAGGALNYGYTF. CDR3 nucleotide sequence: TGCAGCGCAGCCGGGGGGGCCCTTAACTATGGCTACACCTTC.

The V call is TRBV10-3, the J call TRBJ2-5, with D perhaps TRBD2 (7 bases). The ends were cut back, 10 bases at V and 1 base at J, with 22 bases in the middle. The CDR3 loop spans 16 amino acids. Germline CDR1 is ENHRY and CDR2 is SYGVKD. The CDR3 reads CASSKGGRGAQETQYF. CDR3 DNA: TGTGCCAGCTCCAAGGGGGGTCGGGGGGCCCAAGAGACCCAGTACTTC.

The V gene is TRBV7-2, the J gene TRBJ1-5; TRBD1 is a possible D gene (6 bases). There are 18 residues in the CDR3. Germline loops: CDR1 SGHTA, CDR2 FQGNSA. V shed 1 base and J shed 0 bases, with 16 bases lying between them. The DNA of the CDR3 is TGTGCCAGCAGCTTAGGTAGTTTTTGGACAGATAGCAATCAGCCCCAGCATTTT. It translates to CASSLGSFWTDSNQPQHF.

The rearrangement joins TRBV21-1 to TRBJ1-5; the table's D call TRBD1 went unverified against the DNA. TRBV21-1 is deemed a pseudogene. This CDR3 has 15 amino acids. The CDR3 DNA reads as TGTGCCAGCTTACAGGGGGCGTTTTATAAGGAGGCCCAGCATTTT. It translates to CASLQGAFYKEAQHF.

CDR3 region: CASSATASGANVLTF. The CDR3 coding sequence is TGTGCCAGCAGTGCTACAGCCTCTGGGGCCAACGTCCTGACTTTC. This rearrangement joins TRBV6-4 to TRBJ2-6; D call uncertain. This CDR3 is 15 amino acids long. Germline V gene data show CDR1 as MRHNA and CDR2 as SNTAGT. Trimming pared 4 bases from V and 0 bases from J, leaving 7 bases between.

This clone has only one observation. This chain uses TRBV9 with TRBJ1-4; TRBD1 matches 9 bases. This CDR3 is 15 amino acids long. Per the germline V gene, CDR1 is SGDLS and CDR2 is YYNGEE. V shed 4 bases, J shed 7 bases, and the junction held 8 bases outside the gene matches. CDR3 DNA: TGTGCCAGCAGCTTTGGGGGACAGGGTTTTGAAAAACTGTTTTTT. Encoded protein: CASSFGGQGFEKLFF.